Below, 26 T cell receptor beta chains from the same sample are listed, as sequenced in a study of blood T cells in healthy people across ages. With a J-beta primer mix and a sample-barcoded 5' primer, a second PCR ran 7 to 11 cycles. TCRdb reprocessed the 5' RACE reads with MiXCR, giving one entry per CDR3 protein. The top ten clones hold about a tenth of a sample with approximately 900,000 distinct CDR3 sequences, 25% to 35% of them seen once. A further study also used this sample, focusing on T cells of mothers and their children.

The specimen sequenced was blood. The receptors were sampled from a woman in her forties in good health.

The chain uses TRBV3-1 and TRBJ2-7; D unclear. The CDR3 has 14 residues. Germline V gives CDR1 LGHDT, CDR2 YNNKEL (reference sequence). Trimming cost V 4 bases and J 1 base, with 11 bases left between them. This chain's CDR3 is CASSRARSSYEQYF. The DNA for the CDR3 is TGTGCCAGCAGCCGAGCCCGGTCATCCTACGAGCAGTACTTC.

This clonotype was detected many times. This chain joins TRBV29-1 and TRBJ2-3, with TRBD2 matching over 13 bases. The CDR3 has 15 amino acids. Germline loops: CDR1 SQVTM, CDR2 ANQGSEA. J lost 3 bases, V lost 7 bases, and 7 bases had no gene match. CDR3 sequence (DNA): TGCAGCGCCTTACTAGCGGGGGGGCCTACAGATACGCAGTATTTT. It encodes CSALLAGGPTDTQYF.

This chain links TRBV3-1 with TRBJ2-5; perhaps TRBD2 as D (5 bases). The CDR3 contains 14 residues. Trimming shortened V by 4 bases and J by 5 bases, and 14 bases separated the two germline ends. Germline V gene sequence: CDR1 LGHDT, CDR2 YNNKEL (reference sequence). The CDR3 here is CASSRMSGSETQYF. The CDR3 DNA reads as TGTGCCAGCAGCCGGATGAGCGGCTCGGAGACCCAGTACTTC.

This chain connects TRBV4-1 to TRBJ1-2; possibly TRBD1 for D (6 bases). The length of the CDR3 is 14 residues. CDR1 is MGHRA and CDR2 is YSYEKL in the germline V gene. With 0 bases removed from V and 8 bases from J, the gap between germline ends came to 13 bases. DNA for the CDR3: TGCGCCAGCAGCCAAGATTTCAGGGGAGGAGGCTACACCTTC. As protein: CASSQDFRGGGYTF.

The chain uses TRBV9 and TRBJ2-1, with 7 nucleotides matching TRBD1. The germline V gene has CDR1 SGDLS and CDR2 YYNGEE. V lost 8 bases and J lost 10; bases outside the gene matches: 18. This CDR3 region has 15 residues. CDR3 protein: CASSIAGYRGNEQFF. CDR3 sequence (DNA): TGTGCCAGTAGTATCGCCGGGTACAGGGGCAACGAGCAGTTCTTC.

The genes are TRBV5-1 and TRBJ1-5; 7 nucleotides line up with TRBD1. There are 15 residues in the CDR3. Trimming took 0 bases from V and 4 from J; bases not matched to a gene: 4. Germline V gene data show CDR1 as SGHRS and CDR2 as YFSETQ. DNA of the CDR3: TGCGCCAGCAGCTTGGTAACAGGGGTGAATCAGCCCCAGCATTTT. Amino acids: CASSLVTGVNQPQHF.

The chain couples TRBV6-6 to TRBJ2-3; a weak D match, TRBD1 (7 bases). Germline-derived CDR1 and CDR2 are MNHNY and SVGAGI (reference sequence). The V end was cut by 6 bases, the J end by 6 bases, with 19 bases between. CDR3 length: 15 amino acids. CDR3 loop: CASSQLAGGKDTQYF. The DNA for the CDR3 is TGTGCCAGCAGCCAACTAGCAGGGGGTAAGGATACGCAGTATTTT.

This clonotype was counted at least ten times. The rearrangement uses TRBV5-1 and TRBJ2-5, with D hard to call. V was cut by 0 bases and J by 0 bases, with 9 bases left in between. The V gene's germline CDR1 is SGHRS and CDR2 YFSETQ. The CDR3 loop spans 15 amino acids. CDR3 residues: CASSLGVKYQETQYF. DNA for the CDR3: TGCGCCAGCAGCTTGGGTGTGAAGTACCAAGAGACCCAGTACTTC. Full variable domain (remainder filled in from reference TRBV5-1 and TRBJ2-5): KAGVTQTPRYLIKTRGQQVTLSCSPISGHRSVSWYQQTPGQGLQFLFEYFSETQRNKGNFPGRFSGRQFSNSRSEMNVSTLELGDSALYLCASSLGVKYQETQYFGPGTRLLVL.

The V gene is TRBV5-1, the J gene TRBJ2-3; 12 positions agree with TRBD2. CDR3 length: 16 residues. CDR1 is SGHRS, CDR2 YFSETQ, per germline. J was trimmed by 7 bases and V by 4 bases; bases with no gene match: 10. CDR3 amino acids: CASSRTSGDGGYTQYF. CDR3 nucleotide sequence: TGCGCCAGCAGCAGGACTAGCGGGGACGGAGGGTATACGCAGTATTTT.

V gene TRBV27 combines with J gene TRBJ2-1; the D call may be TRBD1 or TRBD2 (5 bases each). Germline CDR1 and CDR2: MNHEY and SMNVEV (reference sequence). This CDR3 comprises 15 residues. V was pared by 6 bases and J by 4 bases, with 16 bases between. CDR3 region: CASSPGTSEYNEQFF. The CDR3 coding sequence is TGTGCCAGCAGCCCGGGGACCTCAGAATACAATGAGCAGTTCTTC.

The chain joins TRBV5-1 to TRBJ2-3, with TRBD2 matching over 10 bases. V shed 0 bases and J 7 bases; nucleotides not matched to a gene: 8. CDR3 length: 16 amino acids. Germline CDR1 SGHRS, CDR2 YFSETQ. CDR3 loop: CASSLGSGGAGNTQYF. The CDR3 bases are TGCGCCAGCAGCTTGGGAAGCGGGGGGGCCGGGAATACGCAGTATTTT.

This clonotype was counted at least ten times. This chain connects TRBV12-3 or TRBV12-4 to TRBJ1-1; tentative D call: TRBD1 (5 bases). The CDR3 is made up of 12 amino acids. The V end was cut by 3 bases, the J end by 6 bases, with 8 bases between. CDR3 loop: CASSLQGAEAFF. The CDR3 coding sequence is TGTGCCAGCAGTTTGCAGGGTGCTGAAGCTTTCTTT.

This clonotype was observed a single time. The chain links TRBV9 to TRBJ1-2; 8 nucleotides align to TRBD1. This CDR3 comprises 17 residues. Germline CDR1 SGDLS, CDR2 YYNGEE. Losses at the gene ends were 0 bases for V and 2 bases for J; bases not matched to a gene: 9. The CDR3 spells CASSVALERDRNYGYTF. Written as DNA, the CDR3 is TGTGCCAGCAGCGTAGCCTTGGAGAGGGACAGGAACTATGGCTACACCTTC.

To note about this clonotype: It may be a read error: a sequence one base away is much more abundant. The rearrangement joins TRBV12-3 or TRBV12-4 to TRBJ2-4; D ambiguous. The J call is in doubt because the DNA end fits TRBJ2-7 better. The CDR3 runs 15 residues. DNA for the CDR3: TGTGCCAGCAGTTTAGCGGCCGGTCAGCCGGTCGAGCAGTACTTC. Its protein is CASSLAAGQPVEQYF.

This clonotype has ten or more counts. V usage is TRBV6-6 and J usage is TRBJ2-7, with TRBD1 matching over 8 bases. The germline V gene has CDR1 MNHNY and CDR2 SVGAGI (reference sequence). The CDR3 is 17 residues long. With 2 bases clipped from V and 1 base from J, the junction kept 10 bases outside the gene matches. This chain's CDR3 is CASSYPGTGWGSYEQYF. The DNA for the CDR3 is TGTGCCAGCAGTTACCCAGGGACAGGATGGGGGTCCTACGAGCAGTACTTC.

This clonotype was recorded a few times. The genes are TRBV7-9 and TRBJ2-1; no definite D call. CDR1 SEHNR and CDR2 FQNEAQ come from the germline V gene (reference sequence). The CDR3 has 13 residues. The germline V and J ends were trimmed by 6 bases and 4 bases, with 10 bases remaining between them. In nucleotides, the CDR3 is TGTGCCAGCAGGGTCGAGCCATACAATGAGCAGTTCTTC. This gives the protein CASRVEPYNEQFF.

The chain carries TRBV4-1 and TRBJ1-4; D remains ambiguous. The V gene lost 0 bases and the J gene lost 9 bases, with 14 bases spanning the gap. CDR1 and CDR2 from the germline V gene are MGHRA and YSYEKL. This CDR3 is built from 15 residues. CDR3 in amino acids: CASSQDEREHQKLFF. DNA for the CDR3: TGCGCCAGCAGCCAAGATGAGAGGGAACACCAAAAACTGTTTTTT.

This chain uses TRBV25-1 with TRBJ1-5; D is unresolved. The germline V and J ends were trimmed by 6 bases and 5 bases, with 14 bases remaining between them. From germline, CDR1 is MGHDK and CDR2 SYGVNS. This CDR3 has 14 residues. The CDR3 sequence: CASREPWADQPQHF. The CDR3, as DNA: TGTGCCAGCAGGGAACCATGGGCAGATCAGCCCCAGCATTTT.

This clonotype appeared a few times. One base away lies a much larger clone, so this may be a sequencing read error. The chain is built from TRBV28 and TRBJ2-7; 8 bases map to TRBD1. In germline, CDR1 is MDHEN, CDR2 SYDVKM. Trimming at V came to 4 bases and at J to 6 bases, leaving 8 bases not matched to a gene. The CDR3 loop spans 14 amino acids. CDR3 bases: TGTGCCAGCAGTTGCCGCAGGGGGCTCCCCGAGCAGTACTTC. Its translation: CASSCRRGLPEQYF.

A few counts support this clonotype. The chain employs TRBV28 and TRBJ1-2, with 7 positions matching TRBD1. Germline loops: CDR1 MDHEN, CDR2 SYDVKM. The CDR3 consists of 17 residues. Losses at the gene ends were 7 bases for V and 0 bases for J; bases not matched to a gene: 14. The CDR3: CASNTRAGGLTNYGYTF. DNA of the CDR3: TGTGCCAGCAACACGCGGGCAGGGGGGCTAACTAACTATGGCTACACCTTC.

The chain links TRBV19 to TRBJ2-3; D perhaps matches TRBD1 (6 bases). V dropped 3 bases and J dropped 4 bases, with 14 bases sitting between them. The CDR3 loop spans 15 amino acids. The germline V gene encodes CDR1 LNHDA and CDR2 SQIVND (reference sequence). The CDR3 bases are TGTGCCAGTAGTATTGTGGACAGCCTCCCAGATACGCAGTATTTT. As protein: CASSIVDSLPDTQYF.

In this sample, this clonotype turned up a few times. The rearrangement links TRBV3-1 to TRBJ2-7, with D perhaps TRBD2 (6 bases). Trimming pared 1 base from V and 2 bases from J, leaving 9 bases between. This CDR3 region has 14 residues. Germline lookup yields CDR1 LGHDT and CDR2 YNNKEL (reference sequence). As DNA, the CDR3 is TGTGCCAGCAGCCAAGCGGGAGCCGCCTACGAGCAGTACTTC. Its protein is CASSQAGAAYEQYF.

This clonotype was counted a few times. One junction end does not reproduce the germline sequence, and a read error may be involved. The genes are TRBV6-4 and TRBJ1-2; a weak D match, TRBD1 (6 bases). CDR3 length: 15 residues. The germline V gene has CDR1 MRHNA and CDR2 SNTAGT. CDR3 loop: CASGEGAGANYGYTF. The DNA of the CDR3 is TGTGCCAGCGGTGAAGGAGCGGGGGCGAACTATGGCTACACCTTC.

The table lists this clonotype with many counts. V usage is TRBV5-1 and J usage is TRBJ2-1; 9 nucleotides agree with TRBD1. The length of the CDR3 is 15 residues. Germline trimming cut 5 bases from V and 7 bases from J; bases unmatched to any gene: 10. Per the germline V gene, CDR1 is SGHRS and CDR2 is YFSETQ. Here the CDR3 reads CASSWTGERWNEQFF. CDR3 bases: TGCGCCAGCAGTTGGACAGGGGAAAGGTGGAATGAGCAGTTCTTC.

V and J are TRBV12-3 or TRBV12-4 and TRBJ2-1, with TRBD2 matching over 12 bases. V lost 6 bases, J lost 6 bases, and 6 bases stayed unmatched. The CDR3 has 15 residues. The CDR3 DNA reads TGTGCCAGCAGAACGACTAGCGGGGGAGTCAATGAGCAGTTCTTC. It translates to CASRTTSGGVNEQFF.

The V gene is TRBV7-3, the J gene TRBJ2-1; weak D call: TRBD1 (6 bases). Between the trimmed V and J ends, which lost 1 base and 13 bases, there was a span of 14 bases. CDR3 length equals 13 residues. Germline assignment: CDR1 SGHTA and CDR2 FQGTGA. The CDR3 spells CASSLNRDYDQFF. DNA of the CDR3: TGTGCCAGCAGCTTAAACAGGGATTACGATCAGTTCTTC. Together with reference TRBV7-3 and TRBJ2-1, the CDR3 gives the full variable domain: GAGVSQTPSNKVTEKGKYVELRCDPISGHTALYWYRQSLGQGPEFLIYFQGTGAADDSGLPNDRFFAVRPEGSVSTLKIQRTERGDSAVYLCASSLNRDYDQFFGPGTRLTVL.